This T cell receptor (beta chain) stems from a study of blood T cells in healthy people across ages. As for the study in general: Capture by template switching was about one barcoded beta molecule per two T cells. General observations from the study: Lack of knowledge of donor CMV status possibly confounded expanded clonotype changes.

This clonotype was counted only a few times. Its specificity is not known. The germline V and J ends were trimmed by 8 bases and 1 base, with 9 bases remaining between them. CDR3 length: 14 amino acids. Germline lookup yields CDR1 SNHLY and CDR2 FYNNEI. The authors ran a second PCR of about 6 to 11 cycles using a sample-barcoded 5' primer and a J-beta primer mix. Each cDNA molecule received a tag from a template-switch adaptor that had 12 random nucleotides. TCRdb re-called the 5' RACE reads with MiXCR, one entry per CDR3 protein. Among over 1,500,000 distinct CDR3 sequences, roughly two fifths were seen once, and the ten largest hold roughly 23%.

The sample consisted of blood. The receptor was isolated from a human donor in good health. This chain connects TRBV2 to TRBJ2-6; D ambiguous. CDR3 protein: CASGQSSGANVLTF. The CDR3 nucleotides are TGTGCCAGCGGGCAATCTTCTGGGGCCAACGTCCTGACTTTC.